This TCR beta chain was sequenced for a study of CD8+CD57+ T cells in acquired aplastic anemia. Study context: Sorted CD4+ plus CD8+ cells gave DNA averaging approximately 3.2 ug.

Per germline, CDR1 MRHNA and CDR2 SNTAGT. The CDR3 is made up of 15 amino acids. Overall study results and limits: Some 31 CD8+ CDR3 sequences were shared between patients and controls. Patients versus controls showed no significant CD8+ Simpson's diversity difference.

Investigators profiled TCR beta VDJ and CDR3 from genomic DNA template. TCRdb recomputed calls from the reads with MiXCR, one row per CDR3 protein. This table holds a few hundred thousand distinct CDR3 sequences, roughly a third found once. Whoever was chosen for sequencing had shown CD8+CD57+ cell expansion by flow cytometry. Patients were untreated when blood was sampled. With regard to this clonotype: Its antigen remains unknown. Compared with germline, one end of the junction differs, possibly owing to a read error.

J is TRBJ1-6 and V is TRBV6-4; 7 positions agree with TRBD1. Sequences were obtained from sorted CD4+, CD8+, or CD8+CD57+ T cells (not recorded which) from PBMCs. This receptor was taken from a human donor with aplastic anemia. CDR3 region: CASSYNTGVGSPLYF. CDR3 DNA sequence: TGTGCCAGCAGTTACAATACAGGGGTCGGTTCACCCCTCTACTTT.